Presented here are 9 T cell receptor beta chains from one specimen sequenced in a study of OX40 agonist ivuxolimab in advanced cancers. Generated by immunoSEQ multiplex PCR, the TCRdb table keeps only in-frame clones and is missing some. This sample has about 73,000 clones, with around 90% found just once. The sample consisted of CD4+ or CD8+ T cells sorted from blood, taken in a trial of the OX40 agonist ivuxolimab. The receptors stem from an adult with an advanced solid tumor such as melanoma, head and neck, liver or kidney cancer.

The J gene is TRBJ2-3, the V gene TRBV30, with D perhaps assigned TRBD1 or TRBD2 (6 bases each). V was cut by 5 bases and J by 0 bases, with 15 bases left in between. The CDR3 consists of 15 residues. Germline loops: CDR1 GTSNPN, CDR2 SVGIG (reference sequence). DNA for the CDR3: TGTGCCTGGGGGGGGCAGGGGATTAGCACAGATACGCAGTATTTT. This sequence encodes CAWGGQGISTDTQYF.

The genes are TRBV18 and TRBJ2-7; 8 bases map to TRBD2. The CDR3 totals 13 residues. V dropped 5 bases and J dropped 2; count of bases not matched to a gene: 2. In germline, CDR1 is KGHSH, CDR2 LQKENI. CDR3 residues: CASSERGPYEQYF. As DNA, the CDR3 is TGTGCCAGCTCAGAGCGGGGGCCCTACGAGCAGTACTTC.

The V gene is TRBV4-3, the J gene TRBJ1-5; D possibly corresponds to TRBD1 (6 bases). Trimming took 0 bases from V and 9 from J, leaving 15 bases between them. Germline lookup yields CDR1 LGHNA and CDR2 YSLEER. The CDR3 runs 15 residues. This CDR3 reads CASSQDTGAPRPQHF. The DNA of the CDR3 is TGCGCCAGCAGCCAAGATACGGGGGCACCGCGGCCCCAGCATTTT.

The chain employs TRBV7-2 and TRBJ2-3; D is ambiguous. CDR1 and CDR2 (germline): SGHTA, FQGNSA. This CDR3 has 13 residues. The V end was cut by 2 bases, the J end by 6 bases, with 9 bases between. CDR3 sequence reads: CASSLQPWDTQYF. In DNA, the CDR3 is TGTGCCAGCAGCTTACAGCCCTGGGATACGCAGTATTTT.

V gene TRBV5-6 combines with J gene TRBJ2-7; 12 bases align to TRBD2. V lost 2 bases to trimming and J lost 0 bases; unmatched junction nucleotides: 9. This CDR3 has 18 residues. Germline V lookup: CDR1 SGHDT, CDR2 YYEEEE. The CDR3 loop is CASSFHRLAGVRSYEQYF. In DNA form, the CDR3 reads TGTGCCAGCAGCTTCCATAGACTAGCGGGAGTACGCTCCTACGAGCAGTACTTC.

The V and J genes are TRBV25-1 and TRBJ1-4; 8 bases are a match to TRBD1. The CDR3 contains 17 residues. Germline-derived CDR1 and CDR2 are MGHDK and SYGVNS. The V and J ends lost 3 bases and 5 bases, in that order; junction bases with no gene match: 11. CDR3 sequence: CASSEDPRTGMNEKLFF. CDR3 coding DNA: TGTGCCAGCAGTGAGGATCCCCGGACAGGGATGAATGAAAAACTGTTTTTT.

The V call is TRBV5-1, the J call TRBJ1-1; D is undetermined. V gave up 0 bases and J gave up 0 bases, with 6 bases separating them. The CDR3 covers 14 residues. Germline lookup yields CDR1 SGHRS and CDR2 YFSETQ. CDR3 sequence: CASSLELVNTEAFF. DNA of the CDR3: TGCGCCAGCAGCTTGGAATTGGTGAACACTGAAGCTTTCTTT. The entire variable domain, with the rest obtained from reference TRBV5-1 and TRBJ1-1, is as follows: KAGVTQTPRYLIKTRGQQVTLSCSPISGHRSVSWYQQTPGQGLQFLFEYFSETQRNKGNFPGRFSGRQFSNSRSEMNVSTLELGDSALYLCASSLELVNTEAFFGQGTRLTVV.

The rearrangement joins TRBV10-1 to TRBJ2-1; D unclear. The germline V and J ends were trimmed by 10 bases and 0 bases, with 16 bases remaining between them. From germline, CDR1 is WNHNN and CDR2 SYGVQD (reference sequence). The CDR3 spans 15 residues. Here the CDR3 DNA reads TGCGCCACCTCGGACGTGAGGAGCTCCTACAATGAGCAGTTCTTC. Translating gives CATSDVRSSYNEQFF.

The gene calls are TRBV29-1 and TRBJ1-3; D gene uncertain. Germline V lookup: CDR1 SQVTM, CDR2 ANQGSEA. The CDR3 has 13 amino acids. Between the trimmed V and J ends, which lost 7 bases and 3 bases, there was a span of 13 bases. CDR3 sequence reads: CSGGTSGGNTIYF. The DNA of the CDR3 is TGCAGCGGGGGAACCAGTGGTGGAAACACCATATATTTT.